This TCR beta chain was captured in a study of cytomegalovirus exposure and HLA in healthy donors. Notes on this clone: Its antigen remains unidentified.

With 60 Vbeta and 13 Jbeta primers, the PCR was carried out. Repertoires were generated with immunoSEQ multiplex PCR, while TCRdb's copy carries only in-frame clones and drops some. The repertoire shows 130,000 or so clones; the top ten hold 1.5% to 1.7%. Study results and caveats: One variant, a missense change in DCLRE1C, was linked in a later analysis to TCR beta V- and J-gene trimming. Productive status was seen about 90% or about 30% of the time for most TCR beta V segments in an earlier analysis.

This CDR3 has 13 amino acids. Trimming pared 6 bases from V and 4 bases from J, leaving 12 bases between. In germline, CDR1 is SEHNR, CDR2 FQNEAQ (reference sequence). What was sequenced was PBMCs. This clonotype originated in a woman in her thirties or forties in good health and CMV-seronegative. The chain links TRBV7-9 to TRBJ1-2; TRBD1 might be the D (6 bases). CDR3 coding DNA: TGTGCCAGCAGGTGGGACACTAGCTATGGCTACACCTTC. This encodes CASRWDTSYGYTF.